The 23 T cell receptor beta chains listed next were all sequenced from one sample in a study of graft-versus-host responses after intestinal transplantation. The table came from immunoSEQ multiplex PCR; TCRdb's copy has only in-frame clones and leaves some out. Found here are around 89,000 clones, about 90% of them singletons; the top ten hold around 0.44%. Antigens for these TCRs are unknown. The material was unstimulated CD8+ T cells sorted from spleen or lymph node cells, obtained before transplant. The receptor source for this set is a human donor who was the organ donor for an intestinal transplant.

The chain recombines TRBV7-2 with TRBJ2-5, with a weak D call TRBD1 (5 bases). The CDR3 has 13 amino acids. Trimming cost V 6 bases and J 2 bases, with 10 bases left between them. Germline CDR1 SGHTA, CDR2 FQGNSA. CDR3 sequence reads: CASRPRQQETQYF. The CDR3 bases are TGTGCCAGCAGACCCCGACAGCAAGAGACCCAGTACTTC. Complete variable domain (other parts from reference TRBV7-2 and TRBJ2-5): GAGVSQSPSNKVTEKGKDVELRCDPISGHTALYWYRQSLGQGLEFLIYFQGNSAPDKSGLPSDRFSAERTGGSVSTLTIQRTQQEDSAVYLCASRPRQQETQYFGPGTRLLVL.

This chain joins TRBV4-3 and TRBJ1-1; 8 bases agree with TRBD1. This CDR3 region has 15 residues. CDR1 is LGHNA and CDR2 is YSLEER in the germline V gene. The ends lost 0 bases at V and 3 bases at J; junction bases unmatched: 3. The CDR3 here is CASSQERDRYTEAFF. CDR3 sequence (DNA): TGCGCCAGCAGCCAAGAAAGGGACAGGTACACTGAAGCTTTCTTT.

V gene TRBV5-6 combines with J gene TRBJ2-7, with TRBD1 as a possible D gene (5 bases). V gave up 5 bases and J gave up 3 bases, with 9 bases separating them. The CDR3 is made up of 12 amino acids. Germline V gene data show CDR1 as SGHDT and CDR2 as YYEEEE. CDR3 loop: CASSSGYYEQYF. For the CDR3, the DNA is TGTGCCAGCAGTTCAGGGTACTACGAGCAGTACTTC.

This clone has only a few counts. V is TRBV5-4 and J is TRBJ2-6; D remains ambiguous. V lost 7 bases to trimming and J lost 0 bases, with 8 bases between them. This CDR3 has 14 amino acids. The germline V gene has CDR1 SGHNT and CDR2 YYREEE (reference sequence). CDR3 residues: CASSGGSGANVLTF. The CDR3 nucleotides are TGTGCCAGCTCAGGTGGCTCTGGGGCCAACGTCCTGACTTTC.

This chain links TRBV11-2 with TRBJ1-6; TRBD1 matches 8 bases. This CDR3 region has 18 residues. Germline CDR1 is SGHAT and CDR2 is FQNNGV. V gave up 5 bases and J gave up 0 bases; unmatched junction bases: 9. CDR3 bases: TGTGCCAGCAGCACCGGGACAGGCCTCAGCTCCTATAATTCACCCCTCCACTTT. Its protein product is CASSTGTGLSSYNSPLHF. Full variable domain (rest looked up from reference TRBV11-2 and TRBJ1-6): EAGVAQSPRYKIIEKRQSVAFWCNPISGHATLYWYQQILGQGPKLLIQFQNNGVVDDSQLPKDRFSAERLKGVDSTLKIQPAKLEDSAVYLCASSTGTGLSSYNSPLHFGNGTRLTVT.

This CDR3 is CASSLTPSLLAGAFYEQYF. The DNA of the CDR3 is TGTGCCAGCAGCTTAACCCCCTCTTTGCTAGCGGGGGCCTTCTACGAGCAGTACTTC. The genes are TRBV7-9 and TRBJ2-7; TRBD2 aligns across 10 bases. V was pared by 2 bases and J by 3 bases, with 16 bases of the junction left unmatched. The germline gives CDR1 SEHNR, CDR2 FQNEAQ (reference sequence). The CDR3 totals 19 residues.

The gene calls are TRBV6-1 and TRBJ1-3, with D perhaps matching TRBD1 (5 bases). Trimming shortened V by 0 bases and J by 7 bases, and 7 bases separated the two germline ends. Germline V gene lookup returns CDR1 MNHNS and CDR2 SASEGT. The CDR3 sequence is 13 residues long. In DNA, the CDR3 is TGTGCCAGCAGTGAAGCAAAGGGGAACACCATATATTTT. This codes for CASSEAKGNTIYF.

Points on this clone: The sample carries other DNA sequences with the same CDR3. V and J are TRBV4-1 and TRBJ1-1; D unclear. CDR3 size: 13 residues. The V and J ends lost 1 base and 1 base respectively, with 4 bases between them. The germline V gene has CDR1 MGHRA and CDR2 YSYEKL. CDR3 DNA: TGCGCCAGCAGCCAAGGACAGAACACTGAAGCTTTCTTT. Translating gives CASSQGQNTEAFF.

This clone came up once. This CDR3 reads CASSLVPYEQYF. CDR3 nucleotides: TGTGCCAGCTCCCTAGTCCCCTACGAGCAGTACTTC. The chain uses TRBV6-1 and TRBJ2-7; D call uncertain. V lost 8 bases and J lost 2, with 10 bases in between. Germline CDR1 and CDR2: MNHNS and SASEGT. The CDR3 is 12 residues long.

V usage is TRBV19 and J usage is TRBJ1-6, with D possibly TRBD1 on 5 matching bases. The V end was cut by 5 bases, the J end by 10 bases, with 12 bases between. Germline CDR1 is LNHDA and CDR2 is SQIVND (reference sequence). The CDR3 extends over 13 amino acids. The CDR3 spells CASSARVGSPLHF. The CDR3, as DNA: TGTGCCAGTAGTGCCAGGGTTGGGTCACCCCTCCACTTT. Complete variable domain (other parts from reference TRBV19 and TRBJ1-6): DGGITQSPKYLFRKEGQNVTLSCEQNLNHDAMYWYRQDPGQGLRLIYYSQIVNDFQKGDIAEGYSVSREKKESFPLTVTSAQKNPTAFYLCASSARVGSPLHFGNGTRLTVT.

The V gene is TRBV11-2, the J gene TRBJ2-2; 13 bases map to TRBD2. Germline CDR1 reads SGHAT; CDR2 reads FQNNGV. The CDR3 is 17 amino acids. Trimming removed 5 bases from V and 6 bases from J; junction bases left unmatched: 9. The CDR3 bases are TGTGCCAGCAGCGGACTAGCGGGGGTCGTGGGCGCCGGGGAGCTGTTTTTT. Translating it yields CASSGLAGVVGAGELFF.

This chain joins TRBV27 and TRBJ2-7; 7 bases are a match to TRBD1. Germline values: CDR1 MNHEY, CDR2 SMNVEV (reference sequence). V lost 5 bases and J lost 3; bases outside the gene matches: 7. CDR3 length: 14 amino acids. The CDR3 region has the DNA TGTGCCAGCAGTGGCACCGCAGGGGGCTACGAGCAGTACTTC. Translated, it gives CASSGTAGGYEQYF.

The chain carries TRBV16 and TRBJ1-1, with a tentative D call TRBD1 (5 bases). The germline V gene encodes CDR1 KGHSY and CDR2 FQNENV. V lost 2 bases to trimming and J lost 1 base, with 11 bases between them. This CDR3 comprises 15 residues. CDR3 loop: CASSQGVGGNTEAFF. The CDR3 region has the DNA TGTGCCAGCAGCCAAGGTGTGGGGGGGAACACTGAAGCTTTCTTT.

The V gene is TRBV5-1, the J gene TRBJ2-1, with 8 bases matching TRBD2. This CDR3 region has 15 residues. J was trimmed by 6 bases and V by 0 bases; bases with no gene match: 5. Germline CDR1 is SGHRS and CDR2 is YFSETQ. Here the CDR3 reads CASSLVVSGINEQFF. The CDR3 nucleotides read TGCGCCAGCAGCTTGGTAGTTAGCGGGATCAATGAGCAGTTCTTC. Supplemented by reference TRBV5-1 and TRBJ2-1, the full variable domain reads KAGVTQTPRYLIKTRGQQVTLSCSPISGHRSVSWYQQTPGQGLQFLFEYFSETQRNKGNFPGRFSGRQFSNSRSEMNVSTLELGDSALYLCASSLVVSGINEQFFGPGTRLTVL.

This clone was picked up a small number of times. The rearrangement links TRBV7-8 to TRBJ2-3; TRBD2 matches 10 bases. The J segment lost 1 base and the V segment lost 4 bases, leaving 2 bases of the junction unmatched. CDR3 length: 15 amino acids. The germline V gene has CDR1 SGHVS and CDR2 FQNEAQ. CDR3 DNA: TGTGCCAGCAGCTCCGGACTAGCGGGCACAGATACGCAGTATTTT. It specifies CASSSGLAGTDTQYF.

With respect to this clone: The same CDR3 also results from other DNA sequences found in this sample. The chain is built from TRBV27 and TRBJ2-7; tentative D call: TRBD1 (5 bases). The V gene's germline CDR1 is MNHEY and CDR2 SMNVEV (reference sequence). Trimming pared 3 bases from V and 2 bases from J, leaving 8 bases between. The CDR3 consists of 13 residues. CDR3: CASSLQGAYEQYF. CDR3 bases: TGTGCCAGCAGTTTGCAAGGGGCCTACGAGCAGTACTTC.

This sequence joins TRBV7-6 and TRBJ2-5, with TRBD1 matching over 8 bases. With the DNA end fitting TRBJ2-7 better, the J assignment may be wrong. CDR3 length: 14 amino acids. Germline lookup yields CDR1 SGHVS and CDR2 FNYEAQ. CDR3 loop: CASSDGTGELEQYF. The CDR3 DNA reads as TGTGCCAGCAGCGACGGGACAGGTGAGCTCGAGCAGTACTTC.

The genes are TRBV29-1 and TRBJ2-5; D ambiguous. Deletions cut 8 bases from V and 5 bases from J, with 9 bases between. CDR1 and CDR2 (germline): SQVTM, ANQGSEA. The CDR3 is 10 residues long. CDR3 sequence (DNA): TGCAGCCCACGGCGGGAGACCCAGTACTTC. The encoded protein is CSPRRETQYF.

The count of this clone is one. This chain joins TRBV19 and TRBJ1-1; D is perhaps TRBD1 (5 bases). Germline V gene sequence: CDR1 LNHDA, CDR2 SQIVND (reference sequence). The CDR3 has 12 amino acids. V was pared by 11 bases and J by 5 bases, with 15 bases between. CDR3 bases: TGTGCCTCAGAAACGGGGGGGACTGAAGCTTTCTTT. Protein sequence: CASETGGTEAFF. The full variable domain, with the rest looked up from reference TRBV19 and TRBJ1-1, is DGGITQSPKYLFRKEGQNVTLSCEQNLNHDAMYWYRQDPGQGLRLIYYSQIVNDFQKGDIAEGYSVSREKKESFPLTVTSAQKNPTAFYLCASETGGTEAFFGQGTRLTVV.

This clone was observed a single time. The junction departs from germline at one end; a sequencing error may be responsible. This chain joins TRBV4-3 and TRBJ1-1; no reliable D call. The CDR3 has 13 amino acids. Germline lookup yields CDR1 LGHNA and CDR2 YSLEER. The CDR3 bases are TGCGCCAGCAGCCCGGGAGTGAACACTGAAGTTTTCTTT. This translates into CASSPGVNTEVFF.

The V and J genes are TRBV11-1 and TRBJ2-7; possible D gene TRBD1, 5 bases. This CDR3 comprises 13 residues. Germline assignment: CDR1 SGHAT and CDR2 FQDESV (reference sequence). V was pared by 4 bases and J by 6 bases, with 13 bases between. CDR3 DNA sequence: TGTGCCAGCAGCTACACCCAGGGCTCCGAGCAGTACTTC. It specifies CASSYTQGSEQYF.

This clone was picked up one time. This chain uses TRBV28 with TRBJ2-1, with TRBD1 matching over 8 bases. Germline loops: CDR1 MDHEN, CDR2 SYDVKM. With 6 bases clipped from V and 6 bases from J, the junction kept 10 bases outside the gene matches. This CDR3 region has 15 residues. The CDR3 is CASSSTGDVVNEQFF. For the CDR3, the DNA is TGTGCCAGCAGCTCGACAGGGGATGTTGTCAATGAGCAGTTCTTC.

The chain carries TRBV9 and TRBJ2-7; possibly TRBD1 for D (6 bases). CDR1 is SGDLS, CDR2 YYNGEE, per germline. V lost 4 bases, J lost 7 bases, and 12 bases lay in between. CDR3 length: 12 amino acids. CDR3 sequence: CASSQSRGEQYF. The CDR3 nucleotides are TGTGCCAGCAGCCAGTCCAGGGGAGAGCAGTACTTC.